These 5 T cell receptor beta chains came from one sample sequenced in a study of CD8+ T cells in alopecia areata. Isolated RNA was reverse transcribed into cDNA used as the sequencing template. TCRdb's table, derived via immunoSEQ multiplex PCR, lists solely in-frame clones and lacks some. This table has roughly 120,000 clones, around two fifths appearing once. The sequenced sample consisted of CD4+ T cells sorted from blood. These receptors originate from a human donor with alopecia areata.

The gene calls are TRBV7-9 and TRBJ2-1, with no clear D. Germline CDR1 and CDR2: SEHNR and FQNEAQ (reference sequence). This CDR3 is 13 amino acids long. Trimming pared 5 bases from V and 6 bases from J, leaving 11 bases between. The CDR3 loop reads CASSRGGGNEQFF. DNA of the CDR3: TGTGCCAGCAGCCGCGGCGGCGGCAATGAGCAGTTCTTC. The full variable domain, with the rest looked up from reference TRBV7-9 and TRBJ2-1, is DTGVSQNPRHKITKRGQNVTFRCDPISEHNRLYWYRQTLGQGPEFLTYFQNEAQLEKSRLLSDRFSAERPKGSFSTLEIQRTEQGDSAMYLCASSRGGGNEQFFGPGTRLTVL.

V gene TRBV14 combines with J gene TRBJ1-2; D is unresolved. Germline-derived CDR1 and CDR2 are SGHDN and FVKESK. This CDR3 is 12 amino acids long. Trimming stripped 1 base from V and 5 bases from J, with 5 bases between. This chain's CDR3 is CASSQGRYGYTF. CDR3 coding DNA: TGTGCCAGCAGCCAAGGGAGATATGGCTACACCTTC.

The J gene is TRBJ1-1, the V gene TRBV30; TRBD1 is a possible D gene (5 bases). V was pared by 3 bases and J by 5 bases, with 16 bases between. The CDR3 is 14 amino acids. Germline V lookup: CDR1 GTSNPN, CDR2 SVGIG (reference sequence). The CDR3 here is CAWREPDKRTEAFF. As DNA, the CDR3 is TGTGCCTGGAGGGAACCGGACAAGAGAACTGAAGCTTTCTTT.

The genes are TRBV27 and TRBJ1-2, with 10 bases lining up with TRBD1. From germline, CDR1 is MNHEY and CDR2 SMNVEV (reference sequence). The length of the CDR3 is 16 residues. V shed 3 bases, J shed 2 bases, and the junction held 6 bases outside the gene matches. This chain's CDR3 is CASSFLRDRGNYGYTF. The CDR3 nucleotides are TGTGCCAGCAGTTTTCTTCGGGACAGGGGAAACTATGGCTACACCTTC.

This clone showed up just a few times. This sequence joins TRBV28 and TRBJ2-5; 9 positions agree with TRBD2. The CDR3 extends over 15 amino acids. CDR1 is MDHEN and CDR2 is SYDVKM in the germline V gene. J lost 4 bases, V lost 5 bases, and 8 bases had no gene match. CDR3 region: CASSPPGGRGETQYF. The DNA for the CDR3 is TGTGCCAGCAGTCCCCCGGGCGGGAGGGGAGAGACCCAGTACTTC.